This T cell receptor (beta chain) was captured in a study of T-cell memory formation after mild COVID-19. Study-level results: The pre-infection memory compartment contained some responding clones, suggesting cross-reactive memory joined. Of the contracting clones, CD4+ ones lay mainly in CM and EM, and CD8+ ones in EMRA. Researchers could not confirm that second-wave clones peaking on day 37 targeted SARS-CoV-2.

The length of the CDR3 is 14 residues. Trimming removed 6 bases from V and 6 bases from J, with 18 bases in between. Germline V lookup: CDR1 DFQATT, CDR2 SNEGSKA (reference sequence). A word on this clonotype: The antigen remains unidentified.

TCRdb analysed the 5' RACE reads with MiXCR anew, one entry per CDR3 protein. The profile shows around 340,000 distinct CDR3 sequences, 10% to 15% of them singletons. This receptor was taken from a young man who had mild COVID-19 (a few samples of this study predate the infection). Cell type and time point are not known. Sequenced material: PBMCs or a T cell subset sorted from them (not recorded which). The J gene is TRBJ2-1, the V gene TRBV20-1; D assignment may be TRBD1 or TRBD2 (6 bases each). CDR3 protein: CSAHRGQEGNEQFF. As DNA, the CDR3 is TGCAGTGCCCACCGGGGGCAGGAAGGCAATGAGCAGTTCTTC.